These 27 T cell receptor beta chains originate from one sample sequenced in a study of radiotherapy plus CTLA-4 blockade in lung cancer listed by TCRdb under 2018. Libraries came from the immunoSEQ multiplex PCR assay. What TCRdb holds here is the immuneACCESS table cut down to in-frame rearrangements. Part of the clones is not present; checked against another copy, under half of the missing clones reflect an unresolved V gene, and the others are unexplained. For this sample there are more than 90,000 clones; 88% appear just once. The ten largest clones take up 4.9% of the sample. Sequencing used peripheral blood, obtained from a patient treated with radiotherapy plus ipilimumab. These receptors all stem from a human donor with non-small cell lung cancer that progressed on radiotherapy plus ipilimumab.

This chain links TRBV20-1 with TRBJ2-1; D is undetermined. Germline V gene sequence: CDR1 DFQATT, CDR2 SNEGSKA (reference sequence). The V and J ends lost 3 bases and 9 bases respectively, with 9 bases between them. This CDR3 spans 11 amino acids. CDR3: CSASWVGEQFF. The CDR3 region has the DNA TGCAGTGCTAGTTGGGTCGGTGAGCAGTTCTTC.

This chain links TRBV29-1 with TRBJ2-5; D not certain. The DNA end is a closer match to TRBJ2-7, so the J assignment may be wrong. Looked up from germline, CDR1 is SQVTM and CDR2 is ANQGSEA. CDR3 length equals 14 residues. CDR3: CSVVGRSVTYEQYF. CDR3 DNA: TGCAGCGTTGTTGGGCGGTCAGTGACCTACGAGCAGTACTTC.

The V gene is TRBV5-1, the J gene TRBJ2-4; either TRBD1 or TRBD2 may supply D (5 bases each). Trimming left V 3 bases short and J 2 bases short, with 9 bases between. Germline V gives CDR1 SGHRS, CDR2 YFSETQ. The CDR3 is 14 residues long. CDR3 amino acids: CASSSGTTKNIQYF. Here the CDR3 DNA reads TGCGCCAGCAGCTCCGGGACGACCAAAAACATTCAGTACTTC.

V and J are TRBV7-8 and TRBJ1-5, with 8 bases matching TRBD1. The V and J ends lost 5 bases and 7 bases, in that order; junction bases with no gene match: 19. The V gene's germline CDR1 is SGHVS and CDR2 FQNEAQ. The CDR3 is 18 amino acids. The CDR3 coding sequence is TGTGCCAGCAGCCCCACATTAACAGGGGGTCTTTTCGGACAGCCCCAGCATTTT. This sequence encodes CASSPTLTGGLFGQPQHF. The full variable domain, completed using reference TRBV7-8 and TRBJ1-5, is GAGVSQSPRYKVAKRGQDVALRCDPISGHVSLFWYQQALGQGPEFLTYFQNEAQLDKSGLPSDRFFAERPEGSVSTLKIQRTQQEDSAVYLCASSPTLTGGLFGQPQHFGDGTRLSIL.

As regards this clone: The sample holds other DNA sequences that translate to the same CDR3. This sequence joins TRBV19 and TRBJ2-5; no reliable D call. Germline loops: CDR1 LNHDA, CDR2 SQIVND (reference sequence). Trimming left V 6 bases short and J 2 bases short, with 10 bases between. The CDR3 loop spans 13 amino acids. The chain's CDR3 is CASSEGRQETQYF. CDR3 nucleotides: TGTGCCAGTAGCGAAGGGCGGCAAGAGACCCAGTACTTC. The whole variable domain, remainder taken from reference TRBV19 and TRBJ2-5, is DGGITQSPKYLFRKEGQNVTLSCEQNLNHDAMYWYRQDPGQGLRLIYYSQIVNDFQKGDIAEGYSVSREKKESFPLTVTSAQKNPTAFYLCASSEGRQETQYFGPGTRLLVL.

The CDR3 nucleotides are TGTGCCAGCAGCTTAGATCCCCCACTGGATGAGCAGTTCTTC. Its translation: CASSLDPPLDEQFF. The V and J genes are TRBV11-2 and TRBJ2-1; no clear D gene. Trimming removed 0 bases at V and 8 bases at J, with 11 bases between. The CDR3 loop spans 14 amino acids. Germline-derived CDR1 and CDR2 are SGHAT and FQNNGV.

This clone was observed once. The CDR3 region is CASSEFPAGSSYEQYF. CDR3 sequence (DNA): TGTGCCAGCAGTGAATTTCCAGCGGGGAGCTCCTACGAGCAGTACTTC. This rearrangement joins TRBV2 to TRBJ2-7; 7 bases agree with TRBD2. The CDR3 is made up of 16 amino acids. From germline, CDR1 is SNHLY and CDR2 FYNNEI. J was trimmed by 0 bases and V by 2 bases; bases with no gene match: 7.

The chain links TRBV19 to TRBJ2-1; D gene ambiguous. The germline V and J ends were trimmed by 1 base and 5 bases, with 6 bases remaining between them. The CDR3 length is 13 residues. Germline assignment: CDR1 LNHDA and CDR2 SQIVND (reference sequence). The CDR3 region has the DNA TGTGCCAGTAGTATAGGGGCGGACAATGAGCAGTTCTTC. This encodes CASSIGADNEQFF.

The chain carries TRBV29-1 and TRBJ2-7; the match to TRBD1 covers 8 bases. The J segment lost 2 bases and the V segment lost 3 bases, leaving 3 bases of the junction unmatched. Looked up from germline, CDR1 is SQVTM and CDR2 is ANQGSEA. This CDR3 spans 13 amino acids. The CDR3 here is CSVEGTGAYEQYF. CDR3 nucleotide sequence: TGCAGCGTTGAGGGGACAGGAGCCTACGAGCAGTACTTC.

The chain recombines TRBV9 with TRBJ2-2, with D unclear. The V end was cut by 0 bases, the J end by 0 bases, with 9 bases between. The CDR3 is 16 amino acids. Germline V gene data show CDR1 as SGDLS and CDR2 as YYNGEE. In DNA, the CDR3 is TGTGCCAGCAGCGTAGAACCAGACTCGAACACCGGGGAGCTGTTTTTT. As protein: CASSVEPDSNTGELFF. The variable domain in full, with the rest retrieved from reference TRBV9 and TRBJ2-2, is DSGVTQTPKHLITATGQRVTLRCSPRSGDLSVYWYQQSLDQGLQFLIQYYNGEERAKGNILERFSAQQFPDLHSELNLSSLELGDSALYFCASSVEPDSNTGELFFGEGSRLTVL.

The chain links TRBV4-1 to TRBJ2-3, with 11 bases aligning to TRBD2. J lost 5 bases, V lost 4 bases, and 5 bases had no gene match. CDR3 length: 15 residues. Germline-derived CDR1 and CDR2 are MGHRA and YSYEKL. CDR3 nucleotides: TGCGCCAGCAGCCCCCCGGGACTAGCGGTAGATACGCAGTATTTT. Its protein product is CASSPPGLAVDTQYF.

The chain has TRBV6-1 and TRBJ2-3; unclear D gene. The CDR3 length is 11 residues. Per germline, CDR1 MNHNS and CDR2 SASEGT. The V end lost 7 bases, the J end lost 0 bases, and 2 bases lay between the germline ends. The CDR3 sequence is CASTSTDTQYF. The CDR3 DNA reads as TGTGCCAGCACTAGCACAGATACGCAGTATTTT.

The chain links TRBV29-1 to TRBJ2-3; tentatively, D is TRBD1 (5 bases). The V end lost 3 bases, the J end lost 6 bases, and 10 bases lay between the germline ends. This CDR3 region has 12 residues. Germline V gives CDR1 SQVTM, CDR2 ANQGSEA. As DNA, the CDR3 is TGCAGCGTTGATTTGACAGCGGATACGCAGTATTTT. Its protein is CSVDLTADTQYF.

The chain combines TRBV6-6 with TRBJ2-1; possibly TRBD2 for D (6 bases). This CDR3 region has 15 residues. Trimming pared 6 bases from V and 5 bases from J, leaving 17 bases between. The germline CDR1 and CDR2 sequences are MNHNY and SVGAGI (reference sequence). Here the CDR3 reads CASRRRDSPHNEQFF. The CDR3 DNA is TGTGCCAGCAGACGCCGGGACTCCCCCCACAATGAGCAGTTCTTC.

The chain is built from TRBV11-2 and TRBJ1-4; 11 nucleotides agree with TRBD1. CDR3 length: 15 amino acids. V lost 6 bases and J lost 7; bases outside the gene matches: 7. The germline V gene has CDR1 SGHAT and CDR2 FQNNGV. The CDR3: CASRAPGQGVEKLFF. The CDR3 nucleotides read TGTGCCAGCAGAGCCCCGGGACAGGGGGTTGAAAAACTGTTTTTT.

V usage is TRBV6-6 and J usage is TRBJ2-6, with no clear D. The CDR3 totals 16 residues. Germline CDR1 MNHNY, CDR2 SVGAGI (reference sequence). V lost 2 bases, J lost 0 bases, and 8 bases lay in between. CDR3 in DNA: TGTGCCAGCAGTTACCCAGGTTCCTCTGGGGCCAACGTCCTGACTTTC. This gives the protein CASSYPGSSGANVLTF.

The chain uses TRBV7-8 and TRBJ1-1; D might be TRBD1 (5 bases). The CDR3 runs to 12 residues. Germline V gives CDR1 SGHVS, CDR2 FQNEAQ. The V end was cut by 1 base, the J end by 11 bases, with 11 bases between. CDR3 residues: CASSLEPGLAFF. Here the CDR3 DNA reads TGTGCCAGCAGCTTAGAGCCAGGGCTGGCTTTCTTT.

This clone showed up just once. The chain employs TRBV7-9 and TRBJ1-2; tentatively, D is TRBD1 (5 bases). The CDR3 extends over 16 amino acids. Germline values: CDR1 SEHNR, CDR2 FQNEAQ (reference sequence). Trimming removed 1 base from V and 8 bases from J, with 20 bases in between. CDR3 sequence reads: CASSLGGVGDLSGYTF. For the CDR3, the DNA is TGTGCCAGCAGCTTAGGGGGAGTAGGGGATCTGTCCGGCTACACCTTC. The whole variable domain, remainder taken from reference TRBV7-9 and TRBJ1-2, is DTGVSQNPRHKITKRGQNVTFRCDPISEHNRLYWYRQTLGQGPEFLTYFQNEAQLEKSRLLSDRFSAERPKGSFSTLEIQRTEQGDSAMYLCASSLGGVGDLSGYTFGSGTRLTVV.

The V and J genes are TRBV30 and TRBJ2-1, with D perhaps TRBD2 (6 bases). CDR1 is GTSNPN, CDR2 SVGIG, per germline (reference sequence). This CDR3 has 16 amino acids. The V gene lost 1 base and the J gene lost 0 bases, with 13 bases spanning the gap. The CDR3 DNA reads TGTGCCTGGAGTGAACGGGAGCCCGGCTCCTACAATGAGCAGTTCTTC. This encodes CAWSEREPGSYNEQFF.

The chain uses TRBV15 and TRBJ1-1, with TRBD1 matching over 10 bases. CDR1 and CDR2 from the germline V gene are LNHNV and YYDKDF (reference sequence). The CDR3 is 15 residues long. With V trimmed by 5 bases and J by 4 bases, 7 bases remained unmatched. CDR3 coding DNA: TGTGCCACCAGCGCCCGGGACAGGGGTCCCACTGAAGCTTTCTTT. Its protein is CATSARDRGPTEAFF. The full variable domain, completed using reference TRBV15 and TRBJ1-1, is DAMVIQNPRYQVTQFGKPVTLSCSQTLNHNVMYWYQQKSSQAPKLLFHYYDKDFNNEADTPDNFQSRRPNTSFCFLDIRSPGLGDTAMYLCATSARDRGPTEAFFGQGTRLTVV.

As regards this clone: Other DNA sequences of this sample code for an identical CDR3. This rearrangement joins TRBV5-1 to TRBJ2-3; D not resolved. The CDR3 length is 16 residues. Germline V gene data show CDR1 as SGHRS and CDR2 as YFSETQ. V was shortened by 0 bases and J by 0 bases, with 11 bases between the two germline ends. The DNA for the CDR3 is TGCGCCAGCAGCTTGGTTTTGGGTGGAAGCACAGATACGCAGTATTTT. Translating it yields CASSLVLGGSTDTQYF.

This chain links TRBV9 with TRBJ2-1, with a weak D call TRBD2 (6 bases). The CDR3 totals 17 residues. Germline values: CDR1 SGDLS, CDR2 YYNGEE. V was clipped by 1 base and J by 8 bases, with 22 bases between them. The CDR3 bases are TGTGCCAGCAGCGTACGATTTACGGGAGCGGGTGTTGATGAGCAGTTCTTC. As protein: CASSVRFTGAGVDEQFF. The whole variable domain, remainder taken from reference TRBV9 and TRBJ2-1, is DSGVTQTPKHLITATGQRVTLRCSPRSGDLSVYWYQQSLDQGLQFLIQYYNGEERAKGNILERFSAQQFPDLHSELNLSSLELGDSALYFCASSVRFTGAGVDEQFFGPGTRLTVL.

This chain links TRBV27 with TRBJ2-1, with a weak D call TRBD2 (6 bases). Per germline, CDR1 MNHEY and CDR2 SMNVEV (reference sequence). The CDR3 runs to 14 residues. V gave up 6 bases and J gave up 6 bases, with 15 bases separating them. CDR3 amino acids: CASRSGGPGNEQFF. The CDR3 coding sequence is TGTGCCAGCAGGTCCGGAGGGCCGGGCAATGAGCAGTTCTTC.

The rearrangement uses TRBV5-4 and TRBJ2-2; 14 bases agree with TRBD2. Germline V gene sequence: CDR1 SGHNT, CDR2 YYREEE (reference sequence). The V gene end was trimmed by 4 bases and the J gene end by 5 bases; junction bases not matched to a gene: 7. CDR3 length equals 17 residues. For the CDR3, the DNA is TGTGCCAGCAGCAAGACTAGCGGGAGGGCGGGGACCGGGGAGCTGTTTTTT. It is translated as CASSKTSGRAGTGELFF.

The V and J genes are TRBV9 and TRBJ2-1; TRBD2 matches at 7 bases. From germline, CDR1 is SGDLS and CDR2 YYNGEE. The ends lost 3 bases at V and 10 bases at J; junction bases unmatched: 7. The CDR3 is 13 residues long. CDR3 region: CASSGGLPREQFF. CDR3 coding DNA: TGTGCCAGCAGCGGGGGACTACCAAGGGAGCAGTTCTTC.

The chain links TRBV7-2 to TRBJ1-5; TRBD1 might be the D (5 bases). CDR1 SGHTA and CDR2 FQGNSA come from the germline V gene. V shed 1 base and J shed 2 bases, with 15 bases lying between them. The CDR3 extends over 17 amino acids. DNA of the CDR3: TGTGCCAGCAGCTTAGGCCCTGGCAGGGAGGGCAATCAGCCCCAGCATTTT. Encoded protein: CASSLGPGREGNQPQHF.

The CDR3 nucleotides are TGTGCCAGCACTCCCAGCTCTGGGGCCAACGTCCTGACTTTC. Translation: CASTPSSGANVLTF. The V call is TRBV2, the J call TRBJ2-6; D remains ambiguous. CDR1 and CDR2 (germline): SNHLY, FYNNEI. V gave up 7 bases and J gave up 0 bases, with 7 bases separating them. This CDR3 is 14 amino acids long.